These 19 T cell receptor beta chains share one sample of origin, sequenced in a study of control samples from healthy donors and cancer patients. Produced via immunoSEQ multiplex PCR; TCRdb's table is partial and in-frame only. The repertoire consists of more than 85,000 clones, with about 80% occurring once and the leading ten covering under 15%. Material for sequencing was blood. Source of these receptors: a woman aged 50 to 60 in good health.

Here the CDR3 reads CASSPGAVYNEQFF. CDR3 coding DNA: TGTGCCAGCTCACCTGGGGCAGTTTACAATGAGCAGTTCTTC. This chain joins TRBV18 and TRBJ2-1; TRBD1 might be the D (5 bases). Trimming shortened V by 3 bases and J by 4 bases, and 10 bases separated the two germline ends. The germline gives CDR1 KGHSH, CDR2 LQKENI. The CDR3 totals 14 residues.

The V call is TRBV7-8, the J call TRBJ2-1; 9 bases map to TRBD1. This CDR3 spans 16 amino acids. The germline gives CDR1 SGHVS, CDR2 FQNEAQ. J was trimmed by 8 bases and V by 5 bases; bases with no gene match: 13. The CDR3 region is CASSGGRDRAKDEQFF. The CDR3, as DNA: TGTGCCAGCAGCGGGGGCCGGGACAGGGCTAAGGATGAGCAGTTCTTC.

The V gene is TRBV9, the J gene TRBJ1-6; 9 nucleotides align to TRBD1. Per the germline V gene, CDR1 is SGDLS and CDR2 is YYNGEE. The length of the CDR3 is 16 residues. The ends lost 3 bases at V and 10 bases at J; junction bases unmatched: 11. The CDR3 loop is CASSGGGGQGVSPLHF. In nucleotides, the CDR3 is TGTGCCAGCAGCGGCGGGGGGGGACAGGGTGTCTCACCCCTCCACTTT. Drawing the rest from reference TRBV9 and TRBJ1-6, the complete variable domain is DSGVTQTPKHLITATGQRVTLRCSPRSGDLSVYWYQQSLDQGLQFLIQYYNGEERAKGNILERFSAQQFPDLHSELNLSSLELGDSALYFCASSGGGGQGVSPLHFGNGTRLTVT.

CDR3 sequence reads: CASSRWKGEVPEQYF. The CDR3 DNA sequence: TGTGCCAGCAGCCGTTGGAAAGGGGAGGTACCCGAGCAGTACTTC. V usage is TRBV7-9 and J usage is TRBJ2-7; D is possibly TRBD2 (6 bases). The CDR3 totals 15 residues. Trimming removed 5 bases at V and 6 bases at J, with 20 bases between. Germline V gene sequence: CDR1 SEHNR, CDR2 FQNEAQ (reference sequence).

In the case of this clone: A junction end diverges from the germline sequence, so it may reflect a read error. The rearrangement uses TRBV3-1 (or the pseudogene TRBV3-2) and TRBJ2-1; D uncertain. The germline CDR1 and CDR2 sequences are LGHDT and YNNKEL (reference sequence). This CDR3 is built from 15 residues. The chain's CDR3 is CASTQARGFRSEQFF. In DNA form, the CDR3 reads TGTGCCAGCACCCAAGCACGTGGTTTTAGGAGTGAGCAGTTCTTC.

This chain joins TRBV7-3 and TRBJ1-2; D is unclear. Germline V gene sequence: CDR1 SGHTA, CDR2 FQGTGA. With 3 bases removed from V and 4 bases from J, the gap between germline ends came to 12 bases. The CDR3 sequence is 14 residues long. The CDR3 region is CASSLMDGPYGYTF. CDR3 sequence (DNA): TGTGCCAGCAGCTTGATGGACGGACCCTATGGCTACACCTTC.

The V and J genes are TRBV13 and TRBJ1-5; the D gene is possibly TRBD1 (5 bases). The CDR3 sequence is 16 residues long. V shed 0 bases and J shed 2 bases, with 11 bases lying between them. The germline CDR1 and CDR2 sequences are PRHDT and FYEKMQ (reference sequence). The CDR3 nucleotides are TGTGCCAGCAGCTTAGGAGGGGCTAGGGGCAATCAGCCCCAGCATTTT. Its translation: CASSLGGARGNQPQHF.

This chain uses TRBV28 with TRBJ2-3, with a weak D call TRBD2 (7 bases). There are 17 residues in the CDR3. Germline V gene sequence: CDR1 MDHEN, CDR2 SYDVKM. With 10 bases removed from V and 0 bases from J, the gap between germline ends came to 23 bases. The CDR3 DNA is TGTGCCACAGGCGCGGCGGGGGCACCTTCTAGCACAGATACGCAGTATTTT. Translation: CATGAAGAPSSTDTQYF.

This clone has a single count. The chain employs TRBV6-5 and TRBJ1-1, with 9 bases matching TRBD1. The junction had 3 bases not matched to a gene; V was cut back by 0 bases and J by 4 bases. CDR1 is MNHEY and CDR2 is SVGAGI in the germline V gene. The CDR3 loop spans 15 amino acids. The CDR3: CASSYSGTGTTEAFF. The CDR3 DNA sequence: TGTGCCAGCAGTTACTCAGGGACAGGGACCACTGAAGCTTTCTTT.

The chain combines TRBV4-2 with TRBJ2-1, with 11 positions matching TRBD2. The germline V gene encodes CDR1 LGHNA and CDR2 YNFKEQ. The CDR3 is made up of 19 amino acids. Unmatched junction bases numbered 18, after V lost 6 bases and J lost 5 bases. The CDR3 nucleotides read TGTGCCAGCAGTCAGACACCTAGCGGGGGGTCCTCTAAAAACAATGAGCAGTTCTTC. Translated: CASSQTPSGGSSKNNEQFF.

The V call is TRBV4-3, the J call TRBJ2-2; D not certain. V lost 1 base and J lost 7, with 4 bases in between. The germline CDR1 and CDR2 sequences are LGHNA and YSLEER. CDR3 length equals 12 residues. Here the CDR3 reads CASSQVVGELFF. CDR3 nucleotides: TGCGCCAGCAGCCAAGTCGTCGGGGAGCTGTTTTTT.

This rearrangement joins TRBV6-5 to TRBJ1-5, with D uncertain. The CDR3 runs to 13 residues. Deletions cut 6 bases from V and 3 bases from J, with 9 bases between. Germline CDR1 MNHEY, CDR2 SVGAGI. CDR3 sequence: CASSEGINQPQHF. CDR3 nucleotide sequence: TGTGCCAGCAGCGAGGGAATCAATCAGCCCCAGCATTTT.

The chain combines TRBV6-2 or TRBV6-3 with TRBJ1-5; 9 bases fit TRBD1. CDR1 and CDR2 (germline): MNHEY, SVGEGT. This CDR3 region has 15 residues. The trim removed 6 bases at V and 4 bases at J, leaving 7 bases unmatched. This CDR3 is CASSSRTGDNQPQHF. The CDR3 DNA reads as TGTGCCAGCAGCTCACGGACAGGGGATAATCAGCCCCAGCATTTT.

V and J are TRBV9 and TRBJ1-4; 8 nucleotides align to TRBD1. CDR1 and CDR2 from the germline V gene are SGDLS and YYNGEE. The CDR3 loop spans 18 amino acids. Germline trimming cut 4 bases from V and 3 bases from J; bases unmatched to any gene: 14. This CDR3 reads CASSHPTGQGQSNEKLFF. In DNA form, the CDR3 reads TGTGCCAGCAGCCACCCAACAGGACAGGGACAATCTAATGAAAAACTGTTTTTT.

This clone was found once. The chain recombines TRBV7-9 with TRBJ1-5; a weak D match, TRBD1 (5 bases). V dropped 5 bases and J dropped 4 bases, with 15 bases sitting between them. From germline, CDR1 is SEHNR and CDR2 FQNEAQ (reference sequence). The CDR3 covers 15 residues. This chain's CDR3 is CASSPVTGGNQPQHF. The CDR3 DNA sequence: TGTGCCAGCAGCCCCGTCACAGGCGGAAATCAGCCCCAGCATTTT.

This clone was picked up a small number of times. The genes are TRBV9 and TRBJ2-5, with 8 bases that match TRBD1. The germline V gene has CDR1 SGDLS and CDR2 YYNGEE. V gave up 3 bases and J gave up 4 bases; unmatched junction bases: 8. CDR3 size: 15 residues. CDR3 loop: CASSALTGAVETQYF. As DNA, the CDR3 is TGTGCCAGCAGCGCCTTGACAGGGGCGGTAGAGACCCAGTACTTC.

CDR3 sequence (DNA): TGTGCCACCAGTGATTCGGGACAGTACTATGGCTACACCTTC. Encoded protein: CATSDSGQYYGYTF. The rearrangement links TRBV24-1 to TRBJ1-2, with 7 bases fitting TRBD1. CDR1 and CDR2 (germline): KGHDR, SFDVKD. The CDR3 runs to 14 residues. V lost 2 bases and J lost 3; bases outside the gene matches: 2.

This clone was observed once. The J gene is TRBJ2-7, the V gene TRBV6-8, with TRBD1 matching 7 bases. The germline V gene has CDR1 MNHGY and CDR2 SAAAGT. This CDR3 region has 17 residues. Trimming at V came to 5 bases and at J to 3 bases, leaving 16 bases not matched to a gene. CDR3 residues: CASSGGDNRDSNYEQYF. The CDR3 DNA sequence: TGTGCCAGCAGTGGAGGTGATAACCGGGACAGCAACTACGAGCAGTACTTC.

The chain recombines TRBV19 with TRBJ2-7; D uncertain. This CDR3 contains 13 residues. Trimming removed 4 bases from V and 0 bases from J, with 7 bases in between. Germline CDR1 LNHDA, CDR2 SQIVND (reference sequence). CDR3 residues: CASSNPLSYEQYF. CDR3 nucleotides: TGTGCCAGTAGTAATCCCCTCTCCTACGAGCAGTACTTC.